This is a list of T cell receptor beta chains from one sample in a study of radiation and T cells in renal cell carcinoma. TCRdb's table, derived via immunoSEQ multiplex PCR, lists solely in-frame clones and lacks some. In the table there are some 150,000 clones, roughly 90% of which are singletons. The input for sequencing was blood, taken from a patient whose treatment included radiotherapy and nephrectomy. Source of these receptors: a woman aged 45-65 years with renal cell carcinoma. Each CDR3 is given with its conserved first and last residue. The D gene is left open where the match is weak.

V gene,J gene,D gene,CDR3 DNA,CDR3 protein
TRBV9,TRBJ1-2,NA,TGTGCCAGCAGCGTAGTATCAGCTAACTATGGCTACACCTTC,CASSVVSANYGYTF
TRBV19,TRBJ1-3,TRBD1,TGTGCCAGTAGTACCTATCGACTGACAGGGACTACTGGAAACACCATATATTTT,CASSTYRLTGTTGNTIYF
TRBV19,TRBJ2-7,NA,TGTGCCAGTACCAAGACAGGCTACGAGCAGTACTTC,CASTKTGYEQYF
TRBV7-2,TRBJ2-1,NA,TGTGCCAGCAGCCCTCAGCAGAGCTCCTACAATGAGCAGTTCTTC,CASSPQQSSYNEQFF
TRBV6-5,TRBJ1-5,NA,TGTGCCAGCAGTGCGACAGTCCCTGGGCAGCCCCAGCATTTT,CASSATVPGQPQHF
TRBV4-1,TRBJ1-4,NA,TGCGCCAGCAGCCAAGGGGTGATTAGTGAAAAACTGTTTTTT,CASSQGVISEKLFF
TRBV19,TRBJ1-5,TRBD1,TGTGCCAGTAGTCCCGGGACAGGAGGTCAGCCCCAGCATTTT,CASSPGTGGQPQHF
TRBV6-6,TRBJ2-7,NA,TGTGCCAGCACCACTTCGAGGGCGAGCTCCTACGAGCAGTACTTC,CASTTSRASSYEQYF
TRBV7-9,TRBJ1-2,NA,TGTGCCAGCAGCTTAGTCCAGGCGACTAACTATGGCTACACCTTC,CASSLVQATNYGYTF
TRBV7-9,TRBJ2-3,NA,TGTGCCAGCAGCTTAGCTACCTCAGGGGCCCCCAGAGGTGCGCAGTATTTT,CASSLATSGAPRGAQYF